One and the same sample provided the 6 T cell receptor beta chains below, sequenced in a study of cytotoxic CD8 clonotypes in ibrutinib-treated CLL. Profiled with immunoSEQ multiplex PCR; TCRdb holds only in-frame clones, not every one. The sample lists hundreds of thousands of clones, 70% to 75% occurring once. Source: PBMCs, taken after 12 months of ibrutinib treatment. The receptors were sampled from a human donor with chronic lymphocytic leukemia.

The chain joins TRBV5-1 to TRBJ1-1, with 9 bases fitting TRBD1. The CDR3 has 16 residues. Trimming cost V 2 bases and J 3 bases; bases outside gene matches: 8. Germline values: CDR1 SGHRS, CDR2 YFSETQ. This chain's CDR3 is CASSFSGQGGHTEAFF. CDR3 DNA: TGCGCCAGCAGCTTCTCGGGACAGGGAGGGCACACTGAAGCTTTCTTT.

The chain is built from TRBV4-3 and TRBJ2-7; 7 bases align to TRBD1. Germline values: CDR1 LGHNA, CDR2 YSLEER. The CDR3 is made up of 14 amino acids. The V gene end was trimmed by 3 bases and the J gene end by 2 bases; junction bases not matched to a gene: 4. DNA of the CDR3: TGCGCCAGCAGCCACGGGACAGCTACCTACGAGCAGTACTTC. Amino acid sequence: CASSHGTATYEQYF.

The chain carries TRBV29-1 and TRBJ2-6, with 7 nucleotides matching TRBD1. There are 15 residues in the CDR3. CDR1 and CDR2 from the germline V gene are SQVTM and ANQGSEA. V trimming: 4 bases; J trimming: 0 bases; junction bases outside the gene matches: 3. The CDR3 DNA reads TGCAGCGTTGTGACAGGGTACTCTGGGGCCAACGTCCTGACTTTC. It yields the protein CSVVTGYSGANVLTF. Using reference TRBV29-1 and TRBJ2-6 for the parts outside the CDR3, the full variable domain is SAVISQKPSRDICQRGTSLTIQCQVDSQVTMMFWYRQQPGQSLTLIATANQGSEATYESGFVIDKFPISRPNLTFSTLTVSNMSPEDSSIYLCSVVTGYSGANVLTFGAGSRLTVL.

Written as DNA, the CDR3 is TGTGCCAGCAGCCAATCCGGGACTAGCGGGGGGGTGAATACGCAGTATTTT. It codes for CASSQSGTSGGVNTQYF. The chain links TRBV7-2 to TRBJ2-3; 16 nucleotides agree with TRBD2. The CDR3 has 17 residues. Looked up from germline, CDR1 is SGHTA and CDR2 is FQGNSA. V shed 5 bases and J 7 bases; nucleotides not matched to a gene: 9.

The V gene is TRBV30, the J gene TRBJ2-4; the match to TRBD1 covers 9 bases. The CDR3 consists of 13 residues. The junction had 1 base not matched to a gene; V was cut back by 3 bases and J by 4 bases. Germline CDR1 and CDR2: GTSNPN and SVGIG (reference sequence). CDR3 bases: TGTGCCTGGAGAGACAGGGGGAAAAACATTCAGTACTTC. It translates to CAWRDRGKNIQYF.

V gene TRBV29-1 combines with J gene TRBJ1-2; D ambiguous. The germline V gene encodes CDR1 SQVTM and CDR2 ANQGSEA. The CDR3 spans 13 residues. The CDR3 region has the DNA TGCAGTGGCGTCGGGGATCATTGGAATGGCTACACCTTC. Translating gives CSGVGDHWNGYTF. The full variable domain, with the rest looked up from reference TRBV29-1 and TRBJ1-2, is SAVISQKPSRDICQRGTSLTIQCQVDSQVTMMFWYRQQPGQSLTLIATANQGSEATYESGFVIDKFPISRPNLTFSTLTVSNMSPEDSSIYLCSGVGDHWNGYTFGSGTRLTVV.